Sequencing of this T cell receptor (beta chain) was carried out in a study of metastatic and nonmetastatic thyroid tumors. Across the whole study: Across peripheral blood and tumor or nodule tissue samples taken from malignant and benign thyroid patients, the repertoires were compared with one another.

Until they underwent thyroid surgery, no patient had received any treatment. In the original analysis: Differences in CDR3 between clinicopathological groups were drawn on to build a classifier intended to discriminate distant-metastatic papillary thyroid cancer patients. Using MiXCR, TCRdb reanalyzed the PCR reads. The V and J calls, along with clone size, are taken from TCRdb and not from the paper's own processing. In the table there are tens of thousands of clones, more than 15% of which are singletons. The CDR3 has 18 residues. V gave up 4 bases and J gave up 9 bases, with 30 bases separating them. CDR1 and CDR2 from the germline V gene are KGHDR and SFDVKD. This clone was seen ten or more times.

The sample was adjacent normal tissue. This clonotype was sampled from a male donor with papillary thyroid cancer or a benign thyroid nodule (not recorded which). Some clones in this sample may be carry-over from other donors' samples. V is TRBV24-1 and J is TRBJ2-7; D may be TRBD2 (6 bases). The CDR3 nucleotides read TGTGCCACCAGTGACCTCCACCCCGAGGCCCCCTTTTCGGAGGGGCAGTACGTC. Translation gives CATSDLHPEAPFSEGQYV.